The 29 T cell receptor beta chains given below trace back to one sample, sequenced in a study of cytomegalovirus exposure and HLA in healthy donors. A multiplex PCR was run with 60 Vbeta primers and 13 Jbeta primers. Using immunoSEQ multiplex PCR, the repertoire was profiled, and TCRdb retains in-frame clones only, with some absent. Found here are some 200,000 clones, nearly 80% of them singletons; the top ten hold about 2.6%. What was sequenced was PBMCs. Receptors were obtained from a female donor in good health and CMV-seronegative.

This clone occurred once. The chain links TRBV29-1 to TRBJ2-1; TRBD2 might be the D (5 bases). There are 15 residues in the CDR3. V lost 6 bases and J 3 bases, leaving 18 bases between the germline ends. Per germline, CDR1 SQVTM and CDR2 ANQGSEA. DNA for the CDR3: TGCAGCGTGGCGGGCGGACCGGGCCACTACAATGAGCAGTTCTTC. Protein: CSVAGGPGHYNEQFF.

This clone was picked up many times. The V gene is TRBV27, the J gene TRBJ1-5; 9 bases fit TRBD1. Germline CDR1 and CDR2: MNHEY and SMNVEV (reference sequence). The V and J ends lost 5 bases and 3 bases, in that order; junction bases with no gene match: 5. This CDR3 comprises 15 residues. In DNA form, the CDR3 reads TGTGCCAGCAGTGTGGGACAGGGCCCCAATCAGCCCCAGCATTTT. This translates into CASSVGQGPNQPQHF.

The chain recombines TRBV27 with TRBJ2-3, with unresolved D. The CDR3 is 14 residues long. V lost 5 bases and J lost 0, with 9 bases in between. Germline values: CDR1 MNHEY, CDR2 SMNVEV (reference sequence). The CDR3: CASSLRVSTDTQYF. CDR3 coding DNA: TGTGCCAGCAGTCTTCGGGTCAGCACAGATACGCAGTATTTT.

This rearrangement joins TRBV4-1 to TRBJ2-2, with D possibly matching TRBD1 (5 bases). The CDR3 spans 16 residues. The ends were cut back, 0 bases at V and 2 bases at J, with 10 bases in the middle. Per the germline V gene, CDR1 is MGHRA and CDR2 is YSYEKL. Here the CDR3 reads CASSQDSGINTGELFF. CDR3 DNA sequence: TGCGCCAGCAGCCAAGACTCAGGGATTAACACCGGGGAGCTGTTTTTT.

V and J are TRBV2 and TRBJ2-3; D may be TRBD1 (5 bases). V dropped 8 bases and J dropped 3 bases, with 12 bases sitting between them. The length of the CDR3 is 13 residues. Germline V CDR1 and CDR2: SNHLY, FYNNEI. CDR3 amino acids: CASAVRATDTQYF. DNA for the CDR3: TGTGCCAGCGCGGTCAGGGCTACAGATACGCAGTATTTT. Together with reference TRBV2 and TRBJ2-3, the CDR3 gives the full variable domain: EPEVTQTPSHQVTQMGQEVILRCVPISNHLYFYWYRQILGQKVEFLVSFYNNEISEKSEIFDDQFSVERPDGSNFTLKIRSTKLEDSAMYFCASAVRATDTQYFGPGTRLTVL.

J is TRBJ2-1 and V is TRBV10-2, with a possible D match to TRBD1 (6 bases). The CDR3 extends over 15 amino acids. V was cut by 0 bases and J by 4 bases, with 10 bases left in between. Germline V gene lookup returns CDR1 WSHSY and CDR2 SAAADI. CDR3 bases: TGCGCCAGCAGTGAGTCAAGGGGGACGTACAATGAGCAGTTCTTC. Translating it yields CASSESRGTYNEQFF.

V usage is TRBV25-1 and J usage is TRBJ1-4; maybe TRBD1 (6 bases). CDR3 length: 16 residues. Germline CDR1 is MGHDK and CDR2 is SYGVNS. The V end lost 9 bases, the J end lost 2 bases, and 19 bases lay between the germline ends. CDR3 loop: CASPRGGGPTNEKLFF. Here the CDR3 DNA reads TGTGCCAGTCCTCGAGGGGGGGGACCCACTAATGAAAAACTGTTTTTT.

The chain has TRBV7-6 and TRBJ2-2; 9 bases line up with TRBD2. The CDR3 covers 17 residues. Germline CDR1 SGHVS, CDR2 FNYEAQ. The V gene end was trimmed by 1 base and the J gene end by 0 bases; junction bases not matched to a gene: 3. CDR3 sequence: CASSLGLAGTNTGELFF. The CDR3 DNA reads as TGTGCCAGCAGCTTAGGGCTAGCGGGAACGAACACCGGGGAGCTGTTTTTT.

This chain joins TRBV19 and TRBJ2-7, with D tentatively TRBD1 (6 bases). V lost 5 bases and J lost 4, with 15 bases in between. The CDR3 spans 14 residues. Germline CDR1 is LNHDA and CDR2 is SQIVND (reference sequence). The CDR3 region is CASSGETGRYEQYF. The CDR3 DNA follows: TGTGCCAGTAGTGGGGAGACAGGTCGGTACGAGCAGTACTTC.

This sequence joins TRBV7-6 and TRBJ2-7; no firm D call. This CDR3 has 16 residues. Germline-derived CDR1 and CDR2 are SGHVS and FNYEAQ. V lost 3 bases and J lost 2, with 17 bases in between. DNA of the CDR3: TGTGCCAGCAGCTTGGGTCAGGCCAGGTATGCCTACGAGCAGTACTTC. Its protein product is CASSLGQARYAYEQYF. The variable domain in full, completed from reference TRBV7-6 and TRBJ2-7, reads GAGVSQSPRYKVTKRGQDVALRCDPISGHVSLYWYRQALGQGPEFLTYFNYEAQQDKSGLPNDRFSAERPEGSISTLTIQRTEQRDSAMYRCASSLGQARYAYEQYFGPGTRLTVT.

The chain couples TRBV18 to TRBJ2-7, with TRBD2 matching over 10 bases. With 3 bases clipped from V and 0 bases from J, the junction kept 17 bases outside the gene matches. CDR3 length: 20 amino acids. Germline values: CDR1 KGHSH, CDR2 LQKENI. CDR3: CASSPQPPQRGGLYSYEQYF. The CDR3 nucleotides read TGTGCCAGCTCACCGCAGCCTCCCCAGCGGGGGGGACTTTACTCCTACGAGCAGTACTTC.

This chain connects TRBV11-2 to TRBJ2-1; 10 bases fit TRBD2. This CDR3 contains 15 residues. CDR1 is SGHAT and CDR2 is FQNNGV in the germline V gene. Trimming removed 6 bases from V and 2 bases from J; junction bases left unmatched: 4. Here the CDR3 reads CASRLAGVPYNEQFF. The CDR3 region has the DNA TGTGCCAGCAGGCTAGCGGGAGTTCCCTACAATGAGCAGTTCTTC.

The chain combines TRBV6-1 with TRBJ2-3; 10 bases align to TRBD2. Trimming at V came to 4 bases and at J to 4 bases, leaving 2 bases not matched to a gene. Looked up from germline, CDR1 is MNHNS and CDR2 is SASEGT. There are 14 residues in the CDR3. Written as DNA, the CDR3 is TGTGCCAGCAGTGTAAGCGGGGGGGCAGATACGCAGTATTTT. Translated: CASSVSGGADTQYF.

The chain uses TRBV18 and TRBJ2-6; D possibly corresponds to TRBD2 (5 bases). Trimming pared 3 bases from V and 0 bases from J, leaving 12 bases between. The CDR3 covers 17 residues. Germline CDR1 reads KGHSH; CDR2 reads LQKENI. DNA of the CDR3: TGTGCCAGCTCACCGGGGAGTCTGATCTCTGGGGCCAACGTCCTGACTTTC. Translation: CASSPGSLISGANVLTF.

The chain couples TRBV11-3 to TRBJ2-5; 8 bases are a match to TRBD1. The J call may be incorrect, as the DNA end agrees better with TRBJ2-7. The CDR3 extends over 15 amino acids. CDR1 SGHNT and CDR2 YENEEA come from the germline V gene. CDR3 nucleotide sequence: TGTGCCAGCAGCCTACAGGGGGGCGGGTCCTACGAGCAGTACTTC. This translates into CASSLQGGGSYEQYF.

The DNA for the CDR3 is TGTGCCAGCAGTTTGGAGGGGCGCACTGAAGCTTTCTTT. Its protein is CASSLEGRTEAFF. This sequence joins TRBV27 and TRBJ1-1, with D possibly matching TRBD1 (5 bases). The germline gives CDR1 MNHEY, CDR2 SMNVEV (reference sequence). Trimming cost V 3 bases and J 4 bases, with 9 bases left between them. The CDR3 is 13 amino acids.

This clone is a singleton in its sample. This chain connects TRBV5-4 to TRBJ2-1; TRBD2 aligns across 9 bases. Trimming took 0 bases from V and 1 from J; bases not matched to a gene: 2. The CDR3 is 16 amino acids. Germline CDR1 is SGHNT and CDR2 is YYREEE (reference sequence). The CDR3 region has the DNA TGTGCCAGCAGCTTGGCGGCGGGGGGGTCCTACAATGAGCAGTTCTTC. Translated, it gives CASSLAAGGSYNEQFF.

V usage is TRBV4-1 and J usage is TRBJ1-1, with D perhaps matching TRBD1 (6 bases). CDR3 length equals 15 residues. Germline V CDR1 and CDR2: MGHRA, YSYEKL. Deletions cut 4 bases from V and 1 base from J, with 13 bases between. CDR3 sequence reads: CASSPWTDSNTEAFF. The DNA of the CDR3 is TGCGCCAGCAGCCCCTGGACAGACTCGAACACTGAAGCTTTCTTT.

This CDR3 is CASRTVAGGRNEQFF. CDR3 nucleotide sequence: TGTGCCAGCAGGACGGTAGCGGGGGGGAGGAATGAGCAGTTCTTC. The V call is TRBV2, the J call TRBJ2-1; 11 bases are a match to TRBD2. This CDR3 has 15 residues. J gave up 7 bases and V 6 bases, and 8 bases lay outside the gene matches. CDR1 is SNHLY and CDR2 is FYNNEI in the germline V gene.

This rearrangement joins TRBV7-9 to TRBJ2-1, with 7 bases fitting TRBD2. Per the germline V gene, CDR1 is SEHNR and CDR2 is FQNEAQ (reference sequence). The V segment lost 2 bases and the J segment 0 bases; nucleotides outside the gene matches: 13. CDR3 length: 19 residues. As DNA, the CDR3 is TGTGCCAGCAGCTTAATTGGTGGGAGGGGTACCAACTCCTACAATGAGCAGTTCTTC. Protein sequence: CASSLIGGRGTNSYNEQFF.

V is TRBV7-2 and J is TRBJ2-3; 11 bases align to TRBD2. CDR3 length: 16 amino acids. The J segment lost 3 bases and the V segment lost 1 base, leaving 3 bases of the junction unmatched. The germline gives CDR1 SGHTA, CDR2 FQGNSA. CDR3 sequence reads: CASSLGGTSGTDTQYF. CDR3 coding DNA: TGTGCCAGCAGCTTAGGAGGGACTAGCGGTACAGATACGCAGTATTTT. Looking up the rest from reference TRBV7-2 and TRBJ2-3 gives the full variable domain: GAGVSQSPSNKVTEKGKDVELRCDPISGHTALYWYRQSLGQGLEFLIYFQGNSAPDKSGLPSDRFSAERTGGSVSTLTIQRTQQEDSAVYLCASSLGGTSGTDTQYFGPGTRLTVL.

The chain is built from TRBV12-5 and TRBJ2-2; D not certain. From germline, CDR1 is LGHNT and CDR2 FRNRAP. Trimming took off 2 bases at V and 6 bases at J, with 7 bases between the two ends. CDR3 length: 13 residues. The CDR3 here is CASGLFGPGELFF. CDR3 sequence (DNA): TGTGCTAGTGGTTTGTTTGGGCCCGGGGAGCTGTTTTTT. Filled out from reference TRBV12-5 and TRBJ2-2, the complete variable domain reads DARVTQTPRHKVTEMGQEVTMRCQPILGHNTVFWYRQTMMQGLELLAYFRNRAPLDDSGMPKDRFSAEMPDATLATLKIQPSEPRDSAVYFCASGLFGPGELFFGEGSRLTVL.

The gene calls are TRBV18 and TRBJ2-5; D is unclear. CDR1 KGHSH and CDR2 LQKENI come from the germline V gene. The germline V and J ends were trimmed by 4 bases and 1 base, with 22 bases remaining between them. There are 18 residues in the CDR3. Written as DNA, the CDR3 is TGTGCCAGCTCACTACTACCTCCATTGGCCAGTCCCCAAGAGACCCAGTACTTC. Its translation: CASSLLPPLASPQETQYF.

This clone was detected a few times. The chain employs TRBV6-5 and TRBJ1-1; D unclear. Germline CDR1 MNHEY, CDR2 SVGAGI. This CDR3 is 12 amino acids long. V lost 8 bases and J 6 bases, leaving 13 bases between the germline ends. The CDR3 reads CASSGQGSEAFF. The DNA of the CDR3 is TGTGCCAGCTCAGGCCAAGGTTCTGAAGCTTTCTTT.

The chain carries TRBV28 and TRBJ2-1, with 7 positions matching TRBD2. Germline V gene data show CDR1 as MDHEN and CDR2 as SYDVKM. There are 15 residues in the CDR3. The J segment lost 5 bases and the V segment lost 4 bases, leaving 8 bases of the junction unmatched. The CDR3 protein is CASSSPSSGDNEQFF. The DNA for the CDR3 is TGTGCCAGCAGTTCCCCCTCTAGCGGAGACAATGAGCAGTTCTTC. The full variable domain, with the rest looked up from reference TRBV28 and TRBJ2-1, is DVKVTQSSRYLVKRTGEKVFLECVQDMDHENMFWYRQDPGLGLRLIYFSYDVKMKEKGDIPEGYSVSREKKERFSLILESASTNQTSMYLCASSSPSSGDNEQFFGPGTRLTVL.

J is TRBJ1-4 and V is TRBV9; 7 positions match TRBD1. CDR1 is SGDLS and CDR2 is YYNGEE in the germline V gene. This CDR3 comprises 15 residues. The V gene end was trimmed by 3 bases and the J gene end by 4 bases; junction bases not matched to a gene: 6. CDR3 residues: CASSAGQALNEKLFF. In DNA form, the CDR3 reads TGTGCCAGCAGCGCCGGACAGGCCCTTAATGAAAAACTGTTTTTT.

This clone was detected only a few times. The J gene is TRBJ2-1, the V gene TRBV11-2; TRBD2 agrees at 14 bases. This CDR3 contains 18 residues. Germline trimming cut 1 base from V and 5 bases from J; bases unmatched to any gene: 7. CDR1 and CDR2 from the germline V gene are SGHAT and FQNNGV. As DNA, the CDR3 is TGTGCCAGCAGCTTAGGGGGACTAGCGGGAGTGAAGAACAATGAGCAGTTCTTC. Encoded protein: CASSLGGLAGVKNNEQFF.

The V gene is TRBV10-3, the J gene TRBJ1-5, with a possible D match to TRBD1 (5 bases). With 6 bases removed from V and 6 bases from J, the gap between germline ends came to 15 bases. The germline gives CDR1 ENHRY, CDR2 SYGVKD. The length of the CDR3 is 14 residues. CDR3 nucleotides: TGTGCCATCAGCGGGGGAGGAGACGGTCAGCCCCAGCATTTT. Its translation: CAISGGGDGQPQHF.

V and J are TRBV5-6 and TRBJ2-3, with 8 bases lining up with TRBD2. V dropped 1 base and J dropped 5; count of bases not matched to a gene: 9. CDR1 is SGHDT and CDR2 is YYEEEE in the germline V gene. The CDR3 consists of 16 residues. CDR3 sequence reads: CASSLNVGLDEDTQYF. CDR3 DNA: TGTGCCAGCAGCTTGAATGTGGGACTAGATGAAGATACGCAGTATTTT.